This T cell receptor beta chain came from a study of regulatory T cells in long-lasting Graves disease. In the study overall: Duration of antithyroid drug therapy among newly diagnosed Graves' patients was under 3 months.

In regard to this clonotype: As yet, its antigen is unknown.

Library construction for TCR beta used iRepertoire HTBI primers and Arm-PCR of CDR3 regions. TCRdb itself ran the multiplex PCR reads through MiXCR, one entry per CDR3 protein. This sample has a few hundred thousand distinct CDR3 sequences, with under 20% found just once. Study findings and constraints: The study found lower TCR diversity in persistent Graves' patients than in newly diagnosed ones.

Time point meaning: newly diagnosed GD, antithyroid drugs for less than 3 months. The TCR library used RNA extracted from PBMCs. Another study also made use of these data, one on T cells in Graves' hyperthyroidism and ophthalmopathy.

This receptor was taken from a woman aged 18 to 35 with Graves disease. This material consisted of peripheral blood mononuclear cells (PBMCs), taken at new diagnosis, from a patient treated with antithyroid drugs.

The DNA of the CDR3 is TGCAGTGCGACTCATGACAGGGCAAACAATCAGCCCCAGCATTTT. This translates into CSATHDRANNQPQHF. V and J are TRBV20-1 and TRBJ1-5; 7 bases agree with TRBD1. The V segment lost 6 bases and the J segment 3 bases; nucleotides outside the gene matches: 11. The CDR3 contains 15 residues. Germline V lookup: CDR1 DFQATT, CDR2 SNEGSKA (reference sequence).